This record concerns one T cell receptor (beta chain) sequence. This sample is part of a study of T cells in Graves' hyperthyroidism and ophthalmopathy. Germline V gene lookup returns CDR1 SGDLS and CDR2 YYNGEE. The V gene lost 4 bases and the J gene lost 2 bases, with 12 bases spanning the gap. The CDR3 spans 14 residues. There were TCR beta CDR3 regions amplified from RNA transcripts. HTBI primers were used for first-round RT-PCR of the TCR CDR3. TCRdb re-derived calls from the multiplex PCR reads in MiXCR, one entry per CDR3 protein. The table shows more than 350,000 distinct CDR3 sequences, with more than 12% occurring only once.

The J gene is TRBJ2-5, the V gene TRBV9; weak D call: TRBD1 (6 bases). The receptor comes from a woman aged 25 to 39 with Graves' ophthalmopathy. The specimen sequenced was blood. This chain's CDR3 is CASSSRDTQETQYF. DNA of the CDR3: TGTGCCAGCAGCTCCCGGGACACTCAAGAGACCCAGTACTTC.